This record covers a single T cell receptor (beta chain). What it binds is unknown. Per the germline V gene, CDR1 is SGHTA and CDR2 is FQGTGA. This CDR3 comprises 14 residues. J gave up 5 bases and V 5 bases, and 8 bases lay outside the gene matches. Using immunoSEQ multiplex PCR, the repertoire was profiled, and TCRdb retains in-frame clones only, with some absent. This sample has about 100,000 clones, with around 82% found just once. The entry originates in a study of cytomegalovirus exposure and HLA in healthy donors. Whole-study findings and limits: The study put about 180 TCR beta chains on its list as cytomegalovirus-associated.

It was the roughly 130-subject validation cohort, separate from the approximately 690-subject first cohort, to which the donors belonged. V and J are TRBV7-3 and TRBJ1-1; 7 bases fit TRBD1. The TCR originated in a woman younger than 35 in good health and CMV-seronegative. The sequencing input was PBMCs. CDR3 in DNA: TGTGCCAGCAGCCTCCAGGGGGTGGGGACTGAAGCTTTCTTT. This encodes CASSLQGVGTEAFF.